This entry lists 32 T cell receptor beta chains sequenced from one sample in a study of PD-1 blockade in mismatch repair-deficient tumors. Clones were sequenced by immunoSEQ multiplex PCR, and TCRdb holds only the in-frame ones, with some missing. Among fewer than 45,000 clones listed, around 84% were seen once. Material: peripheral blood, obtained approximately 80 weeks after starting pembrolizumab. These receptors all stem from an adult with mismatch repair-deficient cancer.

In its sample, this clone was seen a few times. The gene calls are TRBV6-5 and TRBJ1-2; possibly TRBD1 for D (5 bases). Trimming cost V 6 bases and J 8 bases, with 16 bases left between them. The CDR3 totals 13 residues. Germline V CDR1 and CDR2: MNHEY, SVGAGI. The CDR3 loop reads CASSSSPGRGYTF. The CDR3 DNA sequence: TGTGCCAGCAGCTCCAGTCCAGGGAGAGGCTACACCTTC.

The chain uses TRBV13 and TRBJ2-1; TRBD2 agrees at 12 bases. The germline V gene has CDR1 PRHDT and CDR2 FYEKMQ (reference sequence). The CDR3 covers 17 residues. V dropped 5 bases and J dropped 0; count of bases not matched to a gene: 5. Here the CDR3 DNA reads TGTGCCAGCAGCGAGGCTAGCGGGAGGGCCTCCTACAATGAGCAGTTCTTC. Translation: CASSEASGRASYNEQFF. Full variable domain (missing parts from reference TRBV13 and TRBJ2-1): AAGVIQSPRHLIKEKRETATLKCYPIPRHDTVYWYQQGPGQDPQFLISFYEKMQSDKGSIPDRFSAQQFSDYHSELNMSSLELGDSALYFCASSEASGRASYNEQFFGPGTRLTVL.

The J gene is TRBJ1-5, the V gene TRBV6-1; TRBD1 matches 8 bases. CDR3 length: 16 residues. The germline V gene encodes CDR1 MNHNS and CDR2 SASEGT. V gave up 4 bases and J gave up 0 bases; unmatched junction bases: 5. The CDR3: CASSVGQGNSNQPQHF. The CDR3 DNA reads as TGTGCCAGCAGTGTTGGACAGGGAAATAGCAATCAGCCCCAGCATTTT.

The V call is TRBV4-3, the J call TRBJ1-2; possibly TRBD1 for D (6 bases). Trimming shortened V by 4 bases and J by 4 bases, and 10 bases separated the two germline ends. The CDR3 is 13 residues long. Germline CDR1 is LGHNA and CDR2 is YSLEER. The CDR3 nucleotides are TGCGCCAGCAGCCCCGCCAGGGGCTATGGCTACACCTTC. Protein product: CASSPARGYGYTF.

The CDR3 sequence: CASSLGTPQGMDYGYTF. The CDR3 nucleotides read TGTGCCAGCAGCTTGGGGACCCCTCAGGGGATGGACTATGGCTACACCTTC. The J gene is TRBJ1-2, the V gene TRBV7-9; D possibly corresponds to TRBD1 (6 bases). V was cut by 3 bases and J by 3 bases, with 20 bases left in between. This CDR3 region has 17 residues. Per germline, CDR1 SEHNR and CDR2 FQNEAQ (reference sequence).

The CDR3 here is CASSEFGGTSGNNEQFF. DNA for the CDR3: TGTGCCAGCAGTGAATTTGGGGGGACTAGCGGTAACAATGAGCAGTTCTTC. This rearrangement joins TRBV25-1 to TRBJ2-1; 11 nucleotides agree with TRBD2. J lost 5 bases, V lost 1 base, and 7 bases had no gene match. The V gene's germline CDR1 is MGHDK and CDR2 SYGVNS. This CDR3 comprises 17 residues.

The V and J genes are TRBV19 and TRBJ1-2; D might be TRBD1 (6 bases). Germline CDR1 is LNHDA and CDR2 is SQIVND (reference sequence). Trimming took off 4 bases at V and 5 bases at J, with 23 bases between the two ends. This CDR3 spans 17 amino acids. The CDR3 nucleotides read TGTGCCAGTAGTAGCAGGGGCCACCTTTCGAGAAGTTATGGCTACACCTTC. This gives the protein CASSSRGHLSRSYGYTF.

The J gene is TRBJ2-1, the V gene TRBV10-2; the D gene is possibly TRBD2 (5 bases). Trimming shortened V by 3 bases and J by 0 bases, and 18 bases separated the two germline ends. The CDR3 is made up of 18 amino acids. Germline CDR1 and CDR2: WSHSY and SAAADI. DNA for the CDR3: TGCGCCAGCAGTGAAGTGGGGAGTTACGGCAACTCCTACAATGAGCAGTTCTTC. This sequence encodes CASSEVGSYGNSYNEQFF.

As DNA, the CDR3 is TGCGCCAGCAGCTTTAGTGGAGACATTCAGTACTTC. Translation gives CASSFSGDIQYF. The genes are TRBV5-1 and TRBJ2-4, with unresolved D. In germline, CDR1 is SGHRS, CDR2 YFSETQ. CDR3 size: 12 residues. The ends were cut back, 2 bases at V and 8 bases at J, with 8 bases in the middle. Drawing the rest from reference TRBV5-1 and TRBJ2-4, the complete variable domain is KAGVTQTPRYLIKTRGQQVTLSCSPISGHRSVSWYQQTPGQGLQFLFEYFSETQRNKGNFPGRFSGRQFSNSRSEMNVSTLELGDSALYLCASSFSGDIQYFGAGTRLSVL.

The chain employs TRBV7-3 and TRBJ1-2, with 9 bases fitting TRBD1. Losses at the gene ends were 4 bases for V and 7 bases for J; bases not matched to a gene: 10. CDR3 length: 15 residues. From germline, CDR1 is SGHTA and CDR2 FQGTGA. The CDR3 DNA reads TGTGCCAGCAGCTCAAGGACAGGGGCAGCCCTTGGCTACACCTTC. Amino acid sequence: CASSSRTGAALGYTF.

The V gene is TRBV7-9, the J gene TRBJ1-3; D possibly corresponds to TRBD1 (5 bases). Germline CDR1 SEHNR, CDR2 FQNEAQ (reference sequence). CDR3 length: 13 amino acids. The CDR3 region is CSSGPLSGNTIYF. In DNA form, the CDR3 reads TGTTCCTCAGGGCCTTTGTCTGGAAACACCATATATTTT. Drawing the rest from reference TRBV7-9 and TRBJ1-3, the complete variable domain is DTGVSQNPRHKITKRGQNVTFRCDPISEHNRLYWYRQTLGQGPEFLTYFQNEAQLEKSRLLSDRFSAERPKGSFSTLEIQRTEQGDSAMYLCSSGPLSGNTIYFGEGSWLTVV.

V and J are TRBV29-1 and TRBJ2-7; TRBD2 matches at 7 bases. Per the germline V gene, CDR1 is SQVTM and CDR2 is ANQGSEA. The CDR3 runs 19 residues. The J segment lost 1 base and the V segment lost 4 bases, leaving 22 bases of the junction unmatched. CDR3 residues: CSVGGRGAGLAAFSYEQYF. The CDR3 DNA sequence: TGCAGCGTTGGAGGGAGGGGAGCTGGGCTAGCGGCCTTTTCCTACGAGCAGTACTTC.

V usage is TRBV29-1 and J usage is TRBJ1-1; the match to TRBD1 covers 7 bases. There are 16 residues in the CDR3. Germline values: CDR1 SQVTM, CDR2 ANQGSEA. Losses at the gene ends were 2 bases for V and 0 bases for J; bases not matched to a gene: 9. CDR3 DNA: TGCAGCGTTGAATATATAGGACAGGATTTGAACACTGAAGCTTTCTTT. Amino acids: CSVEYIGQDLNTEAFF.

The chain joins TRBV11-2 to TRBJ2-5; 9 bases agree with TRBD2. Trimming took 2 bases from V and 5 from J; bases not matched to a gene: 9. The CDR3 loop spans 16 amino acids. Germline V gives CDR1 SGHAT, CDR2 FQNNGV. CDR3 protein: CASSLSSSGISETQYF. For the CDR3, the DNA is TGTGCCAGCAGCTTATCTTCTAGCGGGATTTCTGAGACCCAGTACTTC.

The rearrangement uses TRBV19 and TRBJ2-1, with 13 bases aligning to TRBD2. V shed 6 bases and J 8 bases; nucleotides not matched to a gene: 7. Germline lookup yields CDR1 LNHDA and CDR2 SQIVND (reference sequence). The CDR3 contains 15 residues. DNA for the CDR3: TGTGCCAGTAGGAGGACTAGCGGGAGTCTAGATGAGCAGTTCTTC. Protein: CASRRTSGSLDEQFF.

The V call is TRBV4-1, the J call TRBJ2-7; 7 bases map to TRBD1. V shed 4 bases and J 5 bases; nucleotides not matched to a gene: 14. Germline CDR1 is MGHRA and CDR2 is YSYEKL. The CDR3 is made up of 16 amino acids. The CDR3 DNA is TGCGCCAGCAGCCGGAAAGCCGGGACAGTTTCCCACGAGCAGTACTTC. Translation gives CASSRKAGTVSHEQYF.

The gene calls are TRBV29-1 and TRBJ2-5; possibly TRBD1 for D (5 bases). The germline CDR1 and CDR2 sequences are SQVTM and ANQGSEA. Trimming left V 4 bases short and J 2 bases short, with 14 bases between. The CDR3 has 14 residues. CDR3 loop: CSVVRAGQQETQYF. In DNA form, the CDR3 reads TGCAGCGTTGTCCGGGCAGGGCAGCAAGAGACCCAGTACTTC.

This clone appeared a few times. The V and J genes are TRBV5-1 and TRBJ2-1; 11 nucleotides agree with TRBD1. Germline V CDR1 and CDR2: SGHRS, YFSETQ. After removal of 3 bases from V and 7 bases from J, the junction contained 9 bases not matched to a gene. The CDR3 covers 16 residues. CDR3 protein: CASSSGTGGVVNEQFF. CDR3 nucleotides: TGCGCCAGCAGCTCCGGGACAGGGGGAGTAGTGAATGAGCAGTTCTTC.

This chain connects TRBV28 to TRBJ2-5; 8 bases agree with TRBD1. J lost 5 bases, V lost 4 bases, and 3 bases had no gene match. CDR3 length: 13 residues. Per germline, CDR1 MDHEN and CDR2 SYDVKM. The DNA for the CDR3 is TGTGCCAGCAGTTGGCGGGACAGGGAGACCCAGTACTTC. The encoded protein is CASSWRDRETQYF. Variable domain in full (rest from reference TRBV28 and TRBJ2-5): DVKVTQSSRYLVKRTGEKVFLECVQDMDHENMFWYRQDPGLGLRLIYFSYDVKMKEKGDIPEGYSVSREKKERFSLILESASTNQTSMYLCASSWRDRETQYFGPGTRLLVL.

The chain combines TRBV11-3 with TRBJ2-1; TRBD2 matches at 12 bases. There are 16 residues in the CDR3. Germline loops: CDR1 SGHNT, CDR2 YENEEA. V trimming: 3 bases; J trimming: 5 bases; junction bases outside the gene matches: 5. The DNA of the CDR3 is TGTGCCAGCAGCTTCTTCGGGACTAGCGGGCACAATGAGCAGTTCTTC. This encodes CASSFFGTSGHNEQFF.

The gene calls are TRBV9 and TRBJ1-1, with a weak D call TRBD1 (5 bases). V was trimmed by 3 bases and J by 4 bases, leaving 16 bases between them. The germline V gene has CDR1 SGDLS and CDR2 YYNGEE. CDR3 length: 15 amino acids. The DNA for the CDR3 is TGTGCCAGCAGCGCCGGTTGGGGTGGGGGCACTGAAGCTTTCTTT. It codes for CASSAGWGGGTEAFF.

The CDR3, as DNA: TGTGCCAGAAGCTTCTACCGGGGACCCTACGAGCAGTACTTC. As protein: CARSFYRGPYEQYF. J is TRBJ2-7 and V is TRBV5-3, with D possibly called TRBD1 or TRBD2 (5 bases each). TRBV5-3 is flagged as an ORF with uncertain function. The CDR3 contains 14 residues. V shed 2 bases and J shed 2 bases, with 11 bases lying between them.

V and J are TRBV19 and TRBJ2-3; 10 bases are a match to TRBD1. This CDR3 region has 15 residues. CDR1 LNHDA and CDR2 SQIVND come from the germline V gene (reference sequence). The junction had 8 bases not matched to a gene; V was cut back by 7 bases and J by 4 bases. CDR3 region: CASNKGDRGADTQYF. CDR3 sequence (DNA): TGTGCCAGTAATAAGGGGGACAGGGGCGCAGATACGCAGTATTTT.

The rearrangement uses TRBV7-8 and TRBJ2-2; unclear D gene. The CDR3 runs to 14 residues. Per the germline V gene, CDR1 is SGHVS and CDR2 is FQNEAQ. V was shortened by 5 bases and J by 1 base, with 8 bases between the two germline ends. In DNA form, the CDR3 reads TGTGCCAGCAGCAAACAGTGGAACACCGGGGAGCTGTTTTTT. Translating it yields CASSKQWNTGELFF.

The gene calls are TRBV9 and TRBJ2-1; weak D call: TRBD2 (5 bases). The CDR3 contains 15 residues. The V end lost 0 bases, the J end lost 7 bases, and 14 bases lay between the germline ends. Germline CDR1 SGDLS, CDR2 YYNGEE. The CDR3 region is CASSVEVGVLNEQFF. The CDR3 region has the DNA TGTGCCAGCAGCGTAGAAGTGGGAGTCCTTAATGAGCAGTTCTTC.

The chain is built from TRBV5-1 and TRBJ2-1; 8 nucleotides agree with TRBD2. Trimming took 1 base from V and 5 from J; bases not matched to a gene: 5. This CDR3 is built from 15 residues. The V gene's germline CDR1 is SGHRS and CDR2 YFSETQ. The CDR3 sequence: CASSLTGTSNNEQFF. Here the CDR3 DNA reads TGCGCCAGCAGCTTGACAGGGACTAGTAACAATGAGCAGTTCTTC.

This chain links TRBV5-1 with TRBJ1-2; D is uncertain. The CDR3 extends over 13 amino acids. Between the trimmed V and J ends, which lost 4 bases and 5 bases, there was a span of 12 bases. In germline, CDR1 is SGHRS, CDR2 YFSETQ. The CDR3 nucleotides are TGCGCCAGCAGCCCCCCGGAGGGATATGGCTACACCTTC. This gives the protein CASSPPEGYGYTF.

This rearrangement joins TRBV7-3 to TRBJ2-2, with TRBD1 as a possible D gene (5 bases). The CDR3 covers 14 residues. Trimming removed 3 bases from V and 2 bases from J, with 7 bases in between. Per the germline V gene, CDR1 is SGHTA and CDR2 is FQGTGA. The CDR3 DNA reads TGTGCCAGCAGCTTGACAGTTAACACCGGGGAGCTGTTTTTT. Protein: CASSLTVNTGELFF.

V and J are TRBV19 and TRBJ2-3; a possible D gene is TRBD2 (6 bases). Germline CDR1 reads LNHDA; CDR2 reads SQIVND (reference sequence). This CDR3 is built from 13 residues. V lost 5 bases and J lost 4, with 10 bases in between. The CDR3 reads CASSARRADTQYF. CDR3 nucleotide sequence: TGTGCCAGTAGTGCCCGGAGGGCAGATACGCAGTATTTT.

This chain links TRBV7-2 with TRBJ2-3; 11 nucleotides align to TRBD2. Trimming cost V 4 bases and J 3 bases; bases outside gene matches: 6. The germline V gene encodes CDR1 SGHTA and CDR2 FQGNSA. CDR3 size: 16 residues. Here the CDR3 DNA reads TGTGCCAGCAGCTCTTTAGCGGGAGGGGTAACAGATACGCAGTATTTT. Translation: CASSSLAGGVTDTQYF.

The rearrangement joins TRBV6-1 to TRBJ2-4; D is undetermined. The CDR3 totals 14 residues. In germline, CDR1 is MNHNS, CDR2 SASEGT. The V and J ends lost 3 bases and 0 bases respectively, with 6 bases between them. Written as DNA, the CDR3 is TGTGCCAGCAGTGATATGCTAGCCAAAAACATTCAGTACTTC. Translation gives CASSDMLAKNIQYF.

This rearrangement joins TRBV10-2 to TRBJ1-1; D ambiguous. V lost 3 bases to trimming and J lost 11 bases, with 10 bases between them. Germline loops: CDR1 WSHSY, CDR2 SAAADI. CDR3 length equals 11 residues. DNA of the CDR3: TGCGCCAGCAGTGATTTGCTTTGGGCTTTCTTT. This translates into CASSDLLWAFF.